This T cell receptor beta chain originates from a study of blood T cell repertoires in COVID-19. Study-level information: Some COVID-19 samples were acute and others convalescent; all came from the United States, Italy and Spain.

Germline V CDR1 and CDR2: KGHDR, SFDVKD. The junction had 6 bases not matched to a gene; V was cut back by 2 bases and J by 1 base. The CDR3 loop spans 17 amino acids. Method: immunoSEQ multiplex PCR; TCRdb's copy keeps in-frame clones and lacks some. Here the sample spans about 440,000 clones, approximately 89% being singletons. Patients at the Seattle site were enrolled during active infection and followed longitudinally. Worth noting for this clone: At the DNA level, this CDR3 is encoded by other sequences in the same sample as well.

The source is a woman aged 45-59 years with COVID-19, enrolled during active disease. The chain recombines TRBV24-1 with TRBJ2-2, with 7 bases lining up with TRBD2. Specimen: peripheral blood. CDR3 bases: TGTGCCACCAGTGATTCCCGAGCGGGGCGGAACACCGGGGAGCTGTTTTTT. Its translation is CATSDSRAGRNTGELFF.